What follows is one T cell receptor beta chain and its context. The antigen is undetermined. This record comes from a study of cytomegalovirus exposure and HLA in healthy donors. On the study more broadly: Researchers found that approximately 77% of 350 to 500 genotyped donors fell within the Caucasian-associated ancestry cluster. Study-level points and caveats: Sequencing depth across donors, presence/absence analyses assumed, was roughly uniform. Being indistinguishable, some V segments were excluded, TRBV6-2 and TRBV6-3 among them.

This CDR3 region has 13 residues. Per germline, CDR1 SGHRS and CDR2 YFSETQ. With 4 bases removed from V and 4 bases from J, the gap between germline ends came to 11 bases. Healthy individuals who donated bone marrow served as the donors. In the PCR, 60 Vbeta and 13 Jbeta primers were used. Some clones are missing from TCRdb's copy, which holds only in-frame ones; the method was immunoSEQ multiplex PCR. The sample shows 170,000 or so clones, around 81% of them seen only once. Sequencing was performed on PBMCs. This receptor was obtained from a man in his forties or fifties in good health and CMV-seronegative. The genes are TRBV5-1 and TRBJ1-1; D possibly corresponds to TRBD1 (5 bases). CDR3 in amino acids: CASSRLGVTEAFF. CDR3 in DNA: TGCGCCAGCAGCCGGCTAGGGGTCACTGAAGCTTTCTTT.